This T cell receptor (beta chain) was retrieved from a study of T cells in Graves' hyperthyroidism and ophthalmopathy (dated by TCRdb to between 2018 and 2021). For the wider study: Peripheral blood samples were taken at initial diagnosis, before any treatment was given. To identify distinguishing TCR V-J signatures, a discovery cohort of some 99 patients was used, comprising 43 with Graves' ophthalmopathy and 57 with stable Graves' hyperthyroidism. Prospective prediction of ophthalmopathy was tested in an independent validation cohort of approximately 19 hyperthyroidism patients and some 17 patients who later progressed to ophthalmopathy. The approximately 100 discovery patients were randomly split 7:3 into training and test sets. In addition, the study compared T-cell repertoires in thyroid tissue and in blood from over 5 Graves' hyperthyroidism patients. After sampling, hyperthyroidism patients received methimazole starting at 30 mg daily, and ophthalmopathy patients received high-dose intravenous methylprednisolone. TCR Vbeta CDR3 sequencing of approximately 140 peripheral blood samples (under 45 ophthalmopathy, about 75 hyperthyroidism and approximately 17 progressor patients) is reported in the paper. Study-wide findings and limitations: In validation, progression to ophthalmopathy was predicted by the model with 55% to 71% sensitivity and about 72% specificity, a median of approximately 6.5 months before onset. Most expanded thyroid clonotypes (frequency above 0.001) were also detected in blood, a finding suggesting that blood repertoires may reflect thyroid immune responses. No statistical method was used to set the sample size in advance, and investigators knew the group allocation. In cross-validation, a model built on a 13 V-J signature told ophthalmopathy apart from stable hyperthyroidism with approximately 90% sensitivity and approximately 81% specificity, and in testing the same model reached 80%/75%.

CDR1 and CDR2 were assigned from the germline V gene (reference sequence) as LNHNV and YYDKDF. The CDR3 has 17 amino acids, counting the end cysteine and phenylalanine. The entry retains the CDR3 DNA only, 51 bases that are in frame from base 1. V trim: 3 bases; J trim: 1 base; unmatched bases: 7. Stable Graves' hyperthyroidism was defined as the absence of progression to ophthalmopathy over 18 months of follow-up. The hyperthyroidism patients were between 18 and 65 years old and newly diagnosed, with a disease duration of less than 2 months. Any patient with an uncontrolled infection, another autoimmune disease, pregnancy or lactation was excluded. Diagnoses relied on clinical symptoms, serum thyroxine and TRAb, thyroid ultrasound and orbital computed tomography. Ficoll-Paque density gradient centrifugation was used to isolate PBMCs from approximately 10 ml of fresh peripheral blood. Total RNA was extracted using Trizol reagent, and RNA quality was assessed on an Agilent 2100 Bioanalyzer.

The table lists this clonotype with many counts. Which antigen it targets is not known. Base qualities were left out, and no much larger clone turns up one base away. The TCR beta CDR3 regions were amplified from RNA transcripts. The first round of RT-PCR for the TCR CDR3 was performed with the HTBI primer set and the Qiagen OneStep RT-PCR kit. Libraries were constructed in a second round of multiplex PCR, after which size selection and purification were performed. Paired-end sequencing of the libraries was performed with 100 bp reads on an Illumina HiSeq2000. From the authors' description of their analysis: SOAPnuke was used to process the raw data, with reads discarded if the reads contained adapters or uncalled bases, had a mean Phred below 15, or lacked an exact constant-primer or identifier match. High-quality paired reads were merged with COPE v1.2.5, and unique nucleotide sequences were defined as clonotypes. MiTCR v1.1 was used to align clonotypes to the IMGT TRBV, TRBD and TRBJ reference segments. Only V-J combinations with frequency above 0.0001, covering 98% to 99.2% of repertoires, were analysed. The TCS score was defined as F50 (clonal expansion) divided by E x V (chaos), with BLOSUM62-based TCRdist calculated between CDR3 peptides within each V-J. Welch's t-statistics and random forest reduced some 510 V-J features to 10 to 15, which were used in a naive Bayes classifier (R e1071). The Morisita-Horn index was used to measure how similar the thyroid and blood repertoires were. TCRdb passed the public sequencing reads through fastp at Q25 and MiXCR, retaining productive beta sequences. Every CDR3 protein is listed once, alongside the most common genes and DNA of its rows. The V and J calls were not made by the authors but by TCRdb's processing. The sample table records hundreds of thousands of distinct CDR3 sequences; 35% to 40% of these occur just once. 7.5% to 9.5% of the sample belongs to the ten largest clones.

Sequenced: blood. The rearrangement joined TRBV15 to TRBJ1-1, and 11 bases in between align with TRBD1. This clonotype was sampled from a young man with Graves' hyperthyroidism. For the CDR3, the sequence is CATSSSDRGLGNTEAFF. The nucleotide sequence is TGTGCCACCAGCAGTTCGGACAGGGGGCTGGGGAACACTGAAGCTTTCTTT.